This T cell receptor (beta chain) was identified during a study of CD8 T cells in ankylosing spondylitis. Study-wide points: It appeared that ankylosing spondylitis blood was characterized by a TCR beta motif of 8 or 9 highly homologous variants.

Details on this clonotype: Its antigen remains unknown.

This CDR3 comprises 12 residues. Trimming cost V 3 bases and J 4 bases, with 7 bases left between them. The germline V gene has CDR1 SGHKS and CDR2 YYEKEE (reference sequence). Making use of molecular barcodes, quantitative 5'-RACE generated TCR beta libraries. Each CDR3 protein is one row after TCRdb ran MiXCR on the 5' RACE reads. The sample shows almost 250,000 distinct CDR3 sequences, 32% of them seen only once. V is TRBV5-5 and J is TRBJ2-5, with D perhaps matching TRBD1 or TRBD2 (5 bases each). This TCR was recovered from a male donor with ankylosing spondylitis or in good health (not recorded which). The specimen sequenced was blood, either unsorted or a sorted T cell fraction (not recorded which). CDR3 coding DNA: TGTGCCAGCAGCTGGGGGTTAGAGACCCAGTACTTC. Translation: CASSWGLETQYF.